In this sample, the clone carrying this T cell receptor beta chain turned up a few times. As yet, its antigen is unknown. Other nucleotide sequences from this sample produce the same CDR3. Expressed TCRB transcripts were sequenced because the isolated RNA had all been reverse transcribed beforehand. Profiling relied on immunoSEQ multiplex PCR, and the TCRdb table lists in-frame clones only, not all of them. The table records 680,000 or so clones, about 16% of them present only once. This entry is derived from a study of beta chain features in type 1 diabetes. Whole-study context: Patients did not differ from healthy donors in age, gender or cell yield.

The CDR3 consists of 15 residues. The ends were cut back, 3 bases at V and 2 bases at J, with 13 bases in the middle. Germline V gene lookup returns CDR1 MGHDK and CDR2 SYGVNS. Whole-study results and caveats: Patients with Type 1 diabetes showed moderately but significantly shorter TCRB CDR3s in all four CD4+ subsets. For patients, the naive, central memory and Treg TCRB repertoires appeared more alike than for healthy donors.

The J gene is TRBJ2-5, the V gene TRBV25-1; D might be TRBD2 (5 bases). Input material: naive CD4+ T cells from blood. The sequence derives from a man between 18 and 29 years old in good health. The CDR3 loop is CASSDHWAGQETQYF. The CDR3 DNA is TGTGCCAGCAGTGACCATTGGGCGGGTCAAGAGACCCAGTACTTC.